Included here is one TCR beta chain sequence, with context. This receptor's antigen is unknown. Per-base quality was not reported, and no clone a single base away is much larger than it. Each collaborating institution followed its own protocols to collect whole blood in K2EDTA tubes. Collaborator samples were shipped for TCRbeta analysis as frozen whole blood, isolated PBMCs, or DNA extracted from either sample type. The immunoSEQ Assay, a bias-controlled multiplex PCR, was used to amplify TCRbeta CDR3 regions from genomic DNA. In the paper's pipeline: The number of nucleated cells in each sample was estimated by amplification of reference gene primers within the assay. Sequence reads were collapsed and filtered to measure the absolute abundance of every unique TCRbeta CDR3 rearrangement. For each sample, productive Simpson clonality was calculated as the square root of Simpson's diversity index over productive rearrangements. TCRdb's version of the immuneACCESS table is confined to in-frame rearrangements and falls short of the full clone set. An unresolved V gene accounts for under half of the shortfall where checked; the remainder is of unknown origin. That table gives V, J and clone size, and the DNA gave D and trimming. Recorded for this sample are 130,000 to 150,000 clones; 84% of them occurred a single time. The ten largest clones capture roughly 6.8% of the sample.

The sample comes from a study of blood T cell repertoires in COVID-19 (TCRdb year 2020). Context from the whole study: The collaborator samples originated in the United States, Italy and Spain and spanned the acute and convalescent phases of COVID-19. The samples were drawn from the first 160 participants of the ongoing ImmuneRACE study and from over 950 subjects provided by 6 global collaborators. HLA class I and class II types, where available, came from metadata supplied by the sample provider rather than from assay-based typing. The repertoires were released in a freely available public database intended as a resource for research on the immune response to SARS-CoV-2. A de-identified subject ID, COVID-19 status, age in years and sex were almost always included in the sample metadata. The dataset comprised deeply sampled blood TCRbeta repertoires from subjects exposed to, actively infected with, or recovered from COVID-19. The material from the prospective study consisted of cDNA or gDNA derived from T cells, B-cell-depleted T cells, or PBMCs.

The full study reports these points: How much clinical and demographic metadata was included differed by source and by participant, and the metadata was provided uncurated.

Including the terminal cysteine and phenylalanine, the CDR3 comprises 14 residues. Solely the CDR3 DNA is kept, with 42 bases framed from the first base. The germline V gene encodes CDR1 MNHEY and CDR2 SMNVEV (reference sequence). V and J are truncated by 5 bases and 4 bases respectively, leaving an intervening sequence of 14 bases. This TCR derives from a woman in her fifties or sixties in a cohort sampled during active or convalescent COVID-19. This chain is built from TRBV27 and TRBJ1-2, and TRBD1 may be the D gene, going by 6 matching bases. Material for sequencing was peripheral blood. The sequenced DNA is TGTGCCAGCAGTACGGGGGGCATTCCCTATGGCTACACCTTC. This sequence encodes CASSTGGIPYGYTF.